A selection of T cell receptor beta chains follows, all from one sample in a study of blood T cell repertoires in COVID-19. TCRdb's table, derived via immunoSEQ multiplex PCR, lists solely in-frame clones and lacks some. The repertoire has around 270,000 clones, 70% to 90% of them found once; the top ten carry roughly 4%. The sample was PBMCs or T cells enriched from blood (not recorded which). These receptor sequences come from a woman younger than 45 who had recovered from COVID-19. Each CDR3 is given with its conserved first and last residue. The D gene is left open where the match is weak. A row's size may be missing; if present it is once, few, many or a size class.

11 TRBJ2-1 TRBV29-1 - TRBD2 CSSGGSGEQFF TGCAGCTCCGGCGGGAGTGGTGAGCAGTTCTTC
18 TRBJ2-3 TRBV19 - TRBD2 CASSIDRGSSGVTDTQYF TGTGCCAGTAGTATAGATCGGGGTTCTAGCGGGGTCACAGATACGCAGTATTTT
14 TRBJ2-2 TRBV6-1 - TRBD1 CASSENRGTGELFF TGTGCCAGCAGTGAAAACAGGGGCACCGGGGAGCTGTTTTTT
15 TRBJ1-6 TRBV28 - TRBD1 CASSWGTGNNSPLHF TGTGCCAGCAGTTGGGGGACAGGGAACAATTCACCCCTCCACTTT
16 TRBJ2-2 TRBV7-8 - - CASRLSGGVNTGELFF TGTGCCAGCAGGCTATCAGGCGGGGTGAACACCGGGGAGCTGTTTTTT
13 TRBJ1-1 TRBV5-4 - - CASSPGSNTEAFF TGTGCCAGCAGCCCGGGGAGCAACACTGAAGCTTTCTTT
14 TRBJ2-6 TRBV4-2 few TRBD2 CASSGLGGANVLTF TGTGCCAGCAGCGGACTAGGTGGGGCCAACGTCCTGACTTTC
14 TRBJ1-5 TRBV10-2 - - CASSDPPEGQPQHF TGCGCCAGCAGTGATCCCCCGGAGGGTCAGCCCCAGCATTTT
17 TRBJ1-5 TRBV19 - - CASSSPPSGVINQPQHF TGTGCCAGTAGTTCACCCCCGTCGGGGGTGATCAATCAGCCCCAGCATTTT
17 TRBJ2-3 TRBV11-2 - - CASSLGKGTSRADTQYF TGTGCCAGCAGCTTGGGGAAGGGGACTTCGAGGGCAGATACGCAGTATTTT
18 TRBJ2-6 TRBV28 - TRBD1 CASSWGTGALSGANVLTF TGTGCCAGCAGTTGGGGGACAGGAGCCCTCTCTGGGGCCAACGTCCTGACTTTC
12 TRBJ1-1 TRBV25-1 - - CASSEWGGEAFF TGTGCCAGCAGTGAATGGGGGGGTGAAGCTTTCTTT
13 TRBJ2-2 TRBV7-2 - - CASSPRNTGELFF TGTGCCAGCAGCCCGCGGAACACCGGGGAGCTGTTTTTT